The source of this T cell receptor beta chain is a study of T cell responses to AZD1222 COVID-19 vaccine. General study results and limits: Seropositivity was recorded at baseline in only 6 or 7 AZD1222 recipients. Among the donors, most were white British and more were female, and clonal diversity was possibly underestimated.

Concerning this clone: The target antigen is unknown.

The CDR3 covers 15 residues. J lost 0 bases, V lost 3 bases, and 2 bases had no gene match. Germline CDR1 LNHNV, CDR2 YYDKDF (reference sequence). The method was immunoSEQ multiplex PCR; TCRdb's version includes in-frame clones alone and lacks a portion of them. The table has over 120,000 clones, roughly 93% seen once; the top ten hold roughly 5%. The material sequenced was peripheral blood, taken on day 0 of AZD1222 vaccination. The genes are TRBV15 and TRBJ2-1, with 7 nucleotides matching TRBD2. This receptor was obtained from an adult in good health. The CDR3 DNA is TGTGCCACCAGCAGGGGGGGGAGCTCCTACAATGAGCAGTTCTTC. The encoded protein is CATSRGGSSYNEQFF.